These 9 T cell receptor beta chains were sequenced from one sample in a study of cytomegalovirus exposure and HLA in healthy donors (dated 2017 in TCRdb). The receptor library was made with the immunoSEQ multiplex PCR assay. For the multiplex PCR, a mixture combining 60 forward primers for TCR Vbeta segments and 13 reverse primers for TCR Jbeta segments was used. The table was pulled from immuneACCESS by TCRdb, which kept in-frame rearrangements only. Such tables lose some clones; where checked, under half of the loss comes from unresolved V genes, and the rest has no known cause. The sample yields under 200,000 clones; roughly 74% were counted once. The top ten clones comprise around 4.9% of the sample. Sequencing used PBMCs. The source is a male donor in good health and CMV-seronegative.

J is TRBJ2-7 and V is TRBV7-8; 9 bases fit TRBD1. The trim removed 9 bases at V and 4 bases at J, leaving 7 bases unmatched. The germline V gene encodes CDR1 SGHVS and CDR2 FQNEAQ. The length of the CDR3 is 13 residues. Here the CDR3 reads CASRTGVGYEQYF. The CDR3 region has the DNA TGTGCCAGTCGGACAGGGGTGGGGTACGAGCAGTACTTC.

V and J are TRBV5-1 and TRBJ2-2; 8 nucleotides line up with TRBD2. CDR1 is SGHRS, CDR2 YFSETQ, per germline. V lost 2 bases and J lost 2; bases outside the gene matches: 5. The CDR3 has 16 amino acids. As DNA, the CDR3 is TGCGCCAGCAGCTTCGGGACTAGTCCAAACACCGGGGAGCTGTTTTTT. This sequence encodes CASSFGTSPNTGELFF.

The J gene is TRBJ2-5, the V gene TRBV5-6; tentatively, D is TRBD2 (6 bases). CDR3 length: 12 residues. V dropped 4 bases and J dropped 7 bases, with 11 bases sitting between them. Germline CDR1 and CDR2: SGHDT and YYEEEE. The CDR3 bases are TGTGCCAGCAGCCTGGCACTAGCGACCCAGTACTTC. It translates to CASSLALATQYF.

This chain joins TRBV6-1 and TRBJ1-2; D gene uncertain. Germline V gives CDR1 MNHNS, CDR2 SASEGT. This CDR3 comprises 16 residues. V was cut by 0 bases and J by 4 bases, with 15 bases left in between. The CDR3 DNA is TGTGCCAGCAGTGAAGCGCTGAACAGAGTCGGCTATGGCTACACCTTC. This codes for CASSEALNRVGYGYTF.

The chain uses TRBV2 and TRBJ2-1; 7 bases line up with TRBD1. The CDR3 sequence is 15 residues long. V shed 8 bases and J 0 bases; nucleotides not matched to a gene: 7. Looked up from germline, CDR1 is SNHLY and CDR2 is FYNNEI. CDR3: CASSPQGSSYNEQFF. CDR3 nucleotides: TGTGCCAGCTCCCCACAGGGGAGCTCCTACAATGAGCAGTTCTTC.

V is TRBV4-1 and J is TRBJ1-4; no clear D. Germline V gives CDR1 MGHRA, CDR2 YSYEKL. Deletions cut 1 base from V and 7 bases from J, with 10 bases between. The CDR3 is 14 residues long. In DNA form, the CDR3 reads TGCGCCAGCAGCCAAGTAGCGGTTTCTGAAAAACTGTTTTTT. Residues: CASSQVAVSEKLFF.

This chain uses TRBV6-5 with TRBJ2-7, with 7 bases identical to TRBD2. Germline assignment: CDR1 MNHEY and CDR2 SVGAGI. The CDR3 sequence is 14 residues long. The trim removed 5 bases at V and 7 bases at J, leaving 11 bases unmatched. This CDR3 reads CASSGGAGVREQYF. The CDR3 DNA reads TGTGCCAGCAGTGGTGGGGCGGGAGTGAGGGAGCAGTACTTC.

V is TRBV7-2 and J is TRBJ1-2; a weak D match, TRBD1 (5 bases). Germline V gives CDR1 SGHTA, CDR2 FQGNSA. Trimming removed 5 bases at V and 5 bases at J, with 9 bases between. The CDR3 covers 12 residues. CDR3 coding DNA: TGTGCCAGCAGCGGTCAGGGTTATGGCTACACCTTC. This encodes CASSGQGYGYTF.

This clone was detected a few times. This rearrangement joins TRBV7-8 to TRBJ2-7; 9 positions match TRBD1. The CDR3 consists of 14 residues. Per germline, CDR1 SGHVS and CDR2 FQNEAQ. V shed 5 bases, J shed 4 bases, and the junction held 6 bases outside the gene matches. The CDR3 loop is CASSPRDRAYEQYF. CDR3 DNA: TGTGCCAGCAGCCCGCGGGACAGGGCTTACGAGCAGTACTTC. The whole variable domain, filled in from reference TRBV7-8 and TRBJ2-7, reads GAGVSQSPRYKVAKRGQDVALRCDPISGHVSLFWYQQALGQGPEFLTYFQNEAQLDKSGLPSDRFFAERPEGSVSTLKIQRTQQEDSAVYLCASSPRDRAYEQYFGPGTRLTVT.